The rows below give T cell receptor beta chains drawn from one sample of a study of cytomegalovirus exposure and HLA in healthy donors. Produced via immunoSEQ multiplex PCR; TCRdb's table is partial and in-frame only. The table includes 73,000 or so clones, approximately 94% detected once. The material sequenced was PBMCs. Receptors originate from a woman aged 18 to 35 in good health and CMV-seropositive. The CDR3 runs from the conserved cysteine through the conserved F or W. D genes are given only for firm matches. Rows may omit the clone size; those that give it use once, few, many or a size class.

D gene	V gene	clone size	CDR3 length	J gene	CDR3 DNA	CDR3 protein
TRBD2	TRBV25-1	NA	16	TRBJ2-5	TGTGCCAGCAGTCCCGGGACTAGCGGGGCCCAAGAGACCCAGTACTTC	CASSPGTSGAQETQYF
NA	TRBV6-6	NA	14	TRBJ1-1	TGTGCCAGCAGTTACTCTACAGAGAACACTGAAGCTTTCTTT	CASSYSTENTEAFF
TRBD1	TRBV11-2	NA	15	TRBJ1-1	TGTGCCAGCAGCACGAGGGACAGGGAGGAGACTGAAGCTTTCTTT	CASSTRDREETEAFF
TRBD1	TRBV7-2	once	14	TRBJ1-6	TGTGCCAGCAGACAACAGGGGCCAAATTCACCCCTCCACTTT	CASRQQGPNSPLHF
TRBD2	TRBV5-4	NA	16	TRBJ2-5	TGTGCCAGCAGCTTGAGGGCTAGCGGGGGGCTGGAGACCCAGTACTTC	CASSLRASGGLETQYF
NA	TRBV7-8	once	12	TRBJ1-2	TGTGCCAGCAGCGCTACTAACTATGGCTACACCTTC	CASSATNYGYTF
NA	TRBV28	NA	14	TRBJ1-4	TGTGCCAGCAGTCCCTCCGGGGGAAATGAAAAACTGTTTTTT	CASSPSGGNEKLFF
NA	TRBV6-1	NA	15	TRBJ1-4	TGTGCCAGCAGTGAAATACAGGGTTTGGGTGAAAAACTGTTTTTT	CASSEIQGLGEKLFF
TRBD1	TRBV7-3	NA	14	TRBJ2-1	TGTGCCCGGGACAAGGGACAGCCTTACAATGAGCAGTTCTTC	CARDKGQPYNEQFF
NA	TRBV6-5	NA	15	TRBJ1-6	TGTGCCAGCAGTTACACCCAGGAGGGGAATTCACCCCTCCACTTT	CASSYTQEGNSPLHF
NA	TRBV7-7	NA	14	TRBJ2-1	TGTGCTAGCAGCACAGGGTCTGCCTACAATGAGCAGTTCTTC	CASSTGSAYNEQFF
TRBD1	TRBV4-2	NA	17	TRBJ1-5	TGTGCCAGCAGCCAAGGGGAGACAGGGGACACCAATCAGCCCCAGCATTTT	CASSQGETGDTNQPQHF
TRBD1	TRBV5-5	NA	17	TRBJ1-4	TGTGCCAGCAGTTTCGCGGGACAGGGGGCCTCTAATGAAAAACTGTTTTTT	CASSFAGQGASNEKLFF
TRBD2	TRBV9	NA	17	TRBJ2-3	TGTGCCAGCAGCGTAGGACCGCTAGCGGCGAGTACAGATACGCAGTATTTT	CASSVGPLAASTDTQYF
NA	TRBV2	NA	14	TRBJ2-1	TGTGCCAGCAGTGACACGCAGGGCTACAATGAGCAGTTCTTC	CASSDTQGYNEQFF
TRBD1	TRBV6-1	NA	13	TRBJ1-5	TGTGCCAGCAGTGACAGGGGGGACCAGCCCCAGCATTTT	CASSDRGDQPQHF
NA	TRBV11-2	NA	15	TRBJ2-3	TGTGCCAGCAGCTTAGAACCTACTAGCACAGATACGCAGTATTTT	CASSLEPTSTDTQYF
TRBD2	TRBV20-1	NA	11	TRBJ2-7	TGCAGTGTCCGGGGGGCCTACGAGCAGTACTTC	CSVRGAYEQYF
NA	TRBV14	few	15	TRBJ1-2	TGTGCCAGCAGTTCAAAGTCCAGGTCGTTTTATGGCTACACCTTC	CASSSKSRSFYGYTF
NA	TRBV28	NA	16	TRBJ1-2	TGTGCCAGCAGCTACCGGAGCGGGGGGGATATAGGTGGCTACACCTTC	CASSYRSGGDIGGYTF
TRBD2	TRBV7-2	NA	16	TRBJ2-7	TGTGCCAGCAGCCTTAGGACGGGGGGTTCGACCTACGAGCAGTACTTC	CASSLRTGGSTYEQYF
TRBD2	TRBV4-2	NA	17	TRBJ2-7	TGTGCCAGCAGCCTCCCAATGGGGGGCCCGGGAGGGGACGAGCAGTACTTC	CASSLPMGGPGGDEQYF
NA	TRBV28	NA	15	TRBJ2-1	TGTGCCAGCAGACGCGACAGAGTGATCTACAATGAGCAGTTCTTC	CASRRDRVIYNEQFF
NA	TRBV5-1	NA	14	TRBJ1-6	TGCGCCAGCAGCTTGGAGGGGATCAATTCACCCCTCCACTTT	CASSLEGINSPLHF
NA	TRBV18	NA	17	TRBJ2-7	TGTGCCAGCTCATCAACTAGTTCTCGCGGTTGGGATCACGAGCAGTACTTC	CASSSTSSRGWDHEQYF
TRBD2	TRBV4-3	NA	16	TRBJ2-1	TGCGCCAGCAGCCAAGATTCAGCGGGAGGGGAGGATGAGCAGTTCTTC	CASSQDSAGGEDEQFF
NA	TRBV5-1	NA	15	TRBJ2-3	TGCGCCAGCAGAATAACAGGTCCTAGCACAGATACGCAGTATTTT	CASRITGPSTDTQYF
TRBD1	TRBV4-1	once	17	TRBJ1-3	TGCGCCAGCAGCCACGACAGGGGGGGGAGCTCTGGAAACACCATATATTTT	CASSHDRGGSSGNTIYF
NA	TRBV28	NA	13	TRBJ2-7	TGTGCCAGCAGCGCCAGGGCGACCTACGAGCAGTACTTC	CASSARATYEQYF
TRBD1	TRBV7-9	NA	16	TRBJ2-5	TGTGCCAGCAGCTTAGGAGGGACAGGGCCCCAAGAGACCCAGTACTTC	CASSLGGTGPQETQYF
NA	TRBV27	NA	15	TRBJ1-5	TGTGCCAGCAGTTTAGCGGGGAGTAGCAATCAGCCCCAGCATTTT	CASSLAGSSNQPQHF
NA	TRBV19	NA	12	TRBJ1-1	TGTGCCAGTATCGTTTCTGGCGGTGAAGCTTTCTTT	CASIVSGGEAFF
NA	TRBV7-6	NA	15	TRBJ2-7	TGTGCCAGCAGCTTAGAAGGTGGCAGGGGTAACGAGCAGTACTTC	CASSLEGGRGNEQYF
NA	TRBV4-1	NA	12	TRBJ2-1	TGCGCCAGCAGCGCCAGGGGCGATGAGCAGTTCTTC	CASSARGDEQFF
NA	TRBV7-9	NA	11	TRBJ1-4	TGTGCCAGCAGCTTTGGCGAAAAACTGTTTTTT	CASSFGEKLFF
NA	TRBV29-1	NA	15	TRBJ2-5	TGCAGCGCCAGGGACTCCCCCGGTGTTGGAGAGACCCAGTACTTC	CSARDSPGVGETQYF
TRBD1	TRBV18	NA	14	TRBJ1-1	TGTGCCAGCTCACCAGTTTCAGGGGGCACTGAAGCTTTCTTT	CASSPVSGGTEAFF
TRBD1	TRBV19	NA	13	TRBJ2-7	TGTGCCAGTAGTACGACGACAGGGTACGAGCAGTACTTC	CASSTTTGYEQYF
TRBD1	TRBV28	NA	18	TRBJ1-3	TGTGCCAGCAGTTTCATGGGACAGGGGGCGCAAGGTGGAAACACCATATATTTT	CASSFMGQGAQGGNTIYF
TRBD2	TRBV27	NA	16	TRBJ2-3	TGTGCCAGCAGGGGGGGACTAGCGGGAGTAACAGATACGCAGTATTTT	CASRGGLAGVTDTQYF
NA	TRBV11-2	NA	15	TRBJ2-1	TGTGCCAGCAGCTTATTTTACTCGGGAAACAATGAGCAGTTCTTC	CASSLFYSGNNEQFF
TRBD1	TRBV7-2	NA	14	TRBJ2-7	TGTGCCAGCAGCTTAGGACAGGGCCGGGGCGAGCAGTACTTC	CASSLGQGRGEQYF
TRBD1	TRBV9	few	16	TRBJ2-2	TGTGCCAGCAGCGTTTTAGGGGGCGCGAACACCGGGGAGCTGTTTTTT	CASSVLGGANTGELFF
NA	TRBV5-1	NA	14	TRBJ2-3	TGCGCCAGCAGCCCCACCGGGACTACAGATACGCAGTATTTT	CASSPTGTTDTQYF
NA	TRBV9	NA	13	TRBJ2-7	TGTGCCAGCAGCCCCCCTGGCCTAGGTAAACGGTACTTC	CASSPPGLGKRYF
NA	TRBV28	NA	17	TRBJ2-3	TGTGCCAGCAGTGATAACCCGGACTTGAGGGCGCGTGGTACGCAGTATTTT	CASSDNPDLRARGTQYF
TRBD1	TRBV28	NA	18	TRBJ1-3	TGTGCCAGCAGCCTTTATTCCGGGACAGGGGTAACTGGAAACACCATATATTTT	CASSLYSGTGVTGNTIYF
NA	TRBV30	NA	15	TRBJ1-6	TGTGCCTGGAGCAAGACAATAGTCGGGGATTCACCCCTCCACTTT	CAWSKTIVGDSPLHF
NA	TRBV2	NA	14	TRBJ2-6	TGTGCCAGCCGCGGGGTGTCCGGGGCCAACGTCCTGACTTTC	CASRGVSGANVLTF
TRBD1	TRBV19	NA	17	TRBJ1-1	TGTGCCAGTAGTCCCAGAGACAGGGCGTCCGAGAACACTGAAGCTTTCTTT	CASSPRDRASENTEAFF
NA	TRBV7-2	once	14	TRBJ1-3	TGTGCCAGCAGCTTAACAGGAACTGGAAACACCATATATTTT	CASSLTGTGNTIYF
NA	TRBV5-5	NA	13	TRBJ1-2	TGTGCCAGCAGCTTGGGACAGCTTTATGGCTACACCTTC	CASSLGQLYGYTF
NA	TRBV11-2	NA	15	TRBJ2-3	TGTGCCAGCACCATTCTCTCGGGTACCACAGATACGCAGTATTTT	CASTILSGTTDTQYF
NA	TRBV6-1	NA	14	TRBJ2-7	TGTGCCAGCAGTGAAGGCGGTGTCAACTACGAGCAGTACTTC	CASSEGGVNYEQYF
NA	TRBV6-5	NA	12	TRBJ2-5	TGTGCCAGCACGGGCAGGGAAGAGACCCAGTACTTC	CASTGREETQYF
TRBD1	TRBV19	NA	13	TRBJ2-7	TGTGCCAGTAGTATCCAGGGGGACTACGAGCAGTACTTC	CASSIQGDYEQYF
NA	TRBV2	NA	15	TRBJ1-6	TGTGCCAGCAGTTTGATACAGGGTTATAATTCACCCCTCCACTTT	CASSLIQGYNSPLHF
TRBD1	TRBV10-1	NA	13	TRBJ2-7	TGCGCCAGCATGGGGGACAGAACCTACGAGCAGTACTTC	CASMGDRTYEQYF
TRBD1	TRBV19	NA	14	TRBJ1-1	TGTGCCAGTAGTCAGGACAGGCGCTACACTGAAGCTTTCTTT	CASSQDRRYTEAFF